These T cell receptor beta chains were read from a single sample in a study of blood T cells in healthy people across ages. MiXCR, run by TCRdb on the 5' RACE reads, gives a single entry per CDR3 protein. The table records about 620,000 distinct CDR3 sequences, 20% to 25% of them present only once. Sequenced input: blood. The receptors originated from a man aged 65 to 79 in good health. Each CDR3 is given with its conserved first and last residue. Each record gives: D gene, J gene, clone size, V gene, CDR3 DNA, CDR3 protein. The D gene is left open where the match is weak. Size tells how often a clone was seen (once, few, many) or the class of an expanded clone, and some rows leave it out.

TRBD2 TRBJ2-1 few TRBV20-1 TGCAGTGCTGCTAGCGGGAGCATCGATGAGCAGTTCTTC CSAASGSIDEQFF
- TRBJ2-3 few TRBV5-1 TGCGCCAGCTGCTTGGGGACTGGCACAGATACGCAGTATTTT CASCLGTGTDTQYF
- TRBJ2-4 few TRBV29-1 TGCAGCGTTGGGAAAGACAGCCTAGCCAAAAACATTCAGTACTTC CSVGKDSLAKNIQYF
- TRBJ2-2 - TRBV10-3 TGTGCCATCAGTGAGAGGGCCGGGGAGCTGTTTTTT CAISERAGELFF
- TRBJ2-1 few TRBV4-3 TGCGCCAGCAGCCAAGATTTTGGCTCCTACAATGAGCAGTTCTTC CASSQDFGSYNEQFF
TRBD1 TRBJ2-1 - TRBV7-9 TGTGCCAGCAACATGAGGACAGGGAAGCATGAGCAGTTCTTC CASNMRTGKHEQFF
TRBD2 TRBJ2-7 many TRBV6-2/TRBV6-3 TGTGCCAGCAGTTACTGGTTAGCGGGAGGACTATCCTACGAGCAGTACTTC CASSYWLAGGLSYEQYF
- TRBJ2-3 few TRBV6-1 TGTGCCAGCACCGGACTAGATACGCAGTATTTT CASTGLDTQYF
TRBD1 TRBJ2-3 - TRBV20-1 TGCGGTGCGGAGGACAGGGGCCCAGATACGCAGTATTTT CGAEDRGPDTQYF
TRBD2 TRBJ2-1 - TRBV6-5 TGTGCCAGCAGTTATCGACAGGGACTAGCCGGCGGTGAGCAGTTCTTC CASSYRQGLAGGEQFF
- TRBJ2-3 few TRBV7-6 TGTGCCAGCAGCCCACGACTTGGCCAGGCCATAGATACGCAGTATTTT CASSPRLGQAIDTQYF
- TRBJ2-1 - TRBV7-9 TGTGCCAGCAGCTTACAAGCGGGTGAGCAGTTCTTC CASSLQAGEQFF
- TRBJ2-2 - TRBV10-3 TGTGCCATCAGTGAAGATCTCACCGGGGAGCTGTTTTTT CAISEDLTGELFF
- TRBJ1-1 - TRBV5-8 TGTGCCAGCAGCTTCGGTTGGTCACTCCGCCCCACTGAAGCTTTCTTT CASSFGWSLRPTEAFF
- TRBJ2-5 - TRBV5-1 TGCGCCAGCAGCTTGGAGTCAGGTGGGGAGACCCAGTACTTC CASSLESGGETQYF
TRBD1 TRBJ2-3 few TRBV5-5 TGTGCCAGCAGCCCGACAGGGATCACTAGCACAGATACGCAGTATTTT CASSPTGITSTDTQYF
- TRBJ2-1 few TRBV12-3/TRBV12-4 TGTGCCAGCAGCCGGGACTCAAAGGGGGATGAGCAGTTCTTC CASSRDSKGDEQFF
- TRBJ2-7 - TRBV7-3 TGTGCCAGCAGCTTAACACTGTTACCCTACGAGCAGTACTTC CASSLTLLPYEQYF
- TRBJ2-5 many TRBV29-1 TGCAGCGCCCTATCCGGGGCCCAAGAGACCCAGTACTTC CSALSGAQETQYF
TRBD1 TRBJ2-1 - TRBV28 TGTGCCAGCAGGTGGGGACAGCACTACAATGAGCAGTTCTTC CASRWGQHYNEQFF
- TRBJ2-5 - TRBV29-1 TGCAGCGTTGACCCAGGGACGAAAGAGACCCAGTACTTC CSVDPGTKETQYF
TRBD2 TRBJ2-1 once TRBV20-1 TGCAGTGCCTCAAAGCGGACTAGCTCCTACAATGAGCAGTTCTTC CSASKRTSSYNEQFF
- TRBJ2-2 - TRBV20-1 TGCAGCGGGACTGACGTCACCGGGGAGCTGTTTTTT CSGTDVTGELFF
- TRBJ2-6 - TRBV29-1 TGCAGCGTTGCAGTGTCTGGGGCCAACGTCCTGACTTTC CSVAVSGANVLTF
- TRBJ2-5 - TRBV7-2 TGTGCCAGCAGCACCAGCGGAGGTGGACAGACCCAGTACTTC CASSTSGGGQTQYF
- TRBJ1-5 - TRBV20-1 TGCAGTGCTAGAGGGGGGGATCAGCCCCAGCATTTT CSARGGDQPQHF
- TRBJ1-2 - TRBV25-1 TGTGCCAGCAGTGAAGACGAAGGGTTCTATGGCTACACCTTC CASSEDEGFYGYTF
- TRBJ2-7 few TRBV5-5 TGTGCCAGCTCCGGGCTCCCCGGCGACGAGCAGTACTTC CASSGLPGDEQYF
TRBD2 TRBJ2-7 - TRBV20-1 TGCAGTGCTAGAGATCTCAGGGCTAGCGGGAGAACTTCTCCTTACGAGCAGTACTTC CSARDLRASGRTSPYEQYF
- TRBJ2-3 - TRBV6-5 TGTGCCAGCAGTTATACCCTGAGCCCGGCAGATACGCAGTATTTT CASSYTLSPADTQYF
- TRBJ1-2 - TRBV27 TGTGCCAGCAGTTTCAACAGGGTCAACTATGGCTACACCTTC CASSFNRVNYGYTF
- TRBJ1-2 - TRBV18 TGTGCCAGCTCACCAAGAAACAGGGAGAACTATGGCTACACCTTC CASSPRNRENYGYTF
TRBD2 TRBJ2-5 - TRBV9 TGTGCCAGCAGCGTAGGTGGACTAGCGGAACAAGAGACCCAGTACTTC CASSVGGLAEQETQYF
- TRBJ2-7 - TRBV3-1 TGTGCCAGCGGCCTTGCCTCCTACGAGCAGTACTTC CASGLASYEQYF
TRBD1 TRBJ2-1 - TRBV20-1 TGCAGTGCCTCCGACCCTATAGGGGGCAGCGAGCAGTTCTTC CSASDPIGGSEQFF
TRBD1 TRBJ2-6 - TRBV28 TGTGCCAGCAGTTCACTCGGGACAGGGAACTCTGGGGCCAACGTCCTGACTTTC CASSSLGTGNSGANVLTF
TRBD2 TRBJ2-7 - TRBV20-1 TGCAGTGCTAGACAATTTACTAGCGACATTGGCGAGCAGTACTTC CSARQFTSDIGEQYF
- TRBJ2-3 - TRBV7-3 TGTGCCAGCAGCTCGGGACCGACGGGACAGTATTTT CASSSGPTGQYF
- TRBJ2-3 - TRBV14 TGTGCCAGCAGTCAATCCCTAATCGGCGTGTATTTT CASSQSLIGVYF
- TRBJ1-3 - TRBV12-3/TRBV12-4 TGTGCCAGCAGTTTTTCAGGGAAGGCTGGAAACACCATATATTTT CASSFSGKAGNTIYF
TRBD2 TRBJ2-7 - TRBV4-1 TGCGCCAGCAGCCAAGCGGGGACTAGCGGTAGCTCCTACGAGCAGTACTTC CASSQAGTSGSSYEQYF
- TRBJ2-5 few TRBV24-1 TGTGCCACCAGGGGCAGCGAAGAGACCCAGTACTTC CATRGSEETQYF